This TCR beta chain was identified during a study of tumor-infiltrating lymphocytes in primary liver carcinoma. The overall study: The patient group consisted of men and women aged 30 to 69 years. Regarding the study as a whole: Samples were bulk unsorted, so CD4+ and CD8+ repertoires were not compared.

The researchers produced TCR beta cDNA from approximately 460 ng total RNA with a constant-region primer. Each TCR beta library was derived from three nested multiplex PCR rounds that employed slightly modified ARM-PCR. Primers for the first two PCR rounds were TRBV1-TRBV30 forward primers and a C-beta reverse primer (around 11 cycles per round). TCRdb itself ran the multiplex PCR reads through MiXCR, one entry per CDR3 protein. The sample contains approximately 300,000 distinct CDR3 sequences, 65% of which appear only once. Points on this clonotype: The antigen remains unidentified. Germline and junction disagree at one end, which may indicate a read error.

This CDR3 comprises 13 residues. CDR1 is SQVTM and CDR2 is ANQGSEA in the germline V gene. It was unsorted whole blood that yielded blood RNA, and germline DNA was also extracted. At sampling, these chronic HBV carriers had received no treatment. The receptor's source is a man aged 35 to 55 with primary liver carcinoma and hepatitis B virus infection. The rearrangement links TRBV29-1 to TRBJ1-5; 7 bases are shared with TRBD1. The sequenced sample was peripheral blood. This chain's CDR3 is CGVMGQSNEPQHF. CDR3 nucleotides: TGCGGCGTTATGGGACAGTCTAATGAGCCCCAGCATTTT. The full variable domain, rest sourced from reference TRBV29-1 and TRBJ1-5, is SAVISQKPSRDICQRGTSLTIQCQVDSQVTMMFWYRQQPGQSLTLIATANQGSEATYESGFVIDKFPISRPNLTFSTLTVSNMSPEDSSIYLCGVMGQSNEPQHFGDGTRLSIL.